What follows are 16 T cell receptor beta chains derived from one specimen sequenced in a study of glioma-infiltrating T cells after dendritic cell vaccination. The table came from immunoSEQ multiplex PCR; TCRdb's copy has only in-frame clones and leaves some out. The data show about 82,000 clones, with about 87% seen just once and 3% to 3.5% held by the top ten. The sample was blood, taken before dendritic cell vaccination. The receptors were sampled from a human donor with glioblastoma.

CDR3 sequence reads: CASSQDGSGRAEEQFF. Here the CDR3 DNA reads TGCGCCAGCAGCCAAGATGGGAGCGGGAGGGCCGAAGAGCAGTTCTTC. The V call is TRBV4-1, the J call TRBJ2-1, with 10 bases fitting TRBD2. The CDR3 extends over 16 amino acids. Germline CDR1 reads MGHRA; CDR2 reads YSYEKL. V was pared by 0 bases and J by 10 bases, with 9 bases of the junction left unmatched.

The rearrangement joins TRBV25-1 to TRBJ2-7, with TRBD2 matching 11 bases. This CDR3 is built from 15 residues. The V and J ends lost 4 bases and 2 bases, in that order; junction bases with no gene match: 4. Germline CDR1 and CDR2: MGHDK and SYGVNS. CDR3 loop: CASSGGTSGTYEQYF. The CDR3 nucleotides read TGTGCCAGCAGTGGCGGGACTAGCGGAACCTACGAGCAGTACTTC.

The genes are TRBV4-1 and TRBJ2-3; the match to TRBD2 covers 13 bases. The CDR3 is 17 amino acids. J was trimmed by 6 bases and V by 1 base; bases with no gene match: 7. CDR1 is MGHRA and CDR2 is YSYEKL in the germline V gene. The CDR3 sequence: CASSQVGTSGILDTQYF. The CDR3, as DNA: TGCGCCAGCAGCCAAGTAGGGACTAGCGGGATTCTGGATACGCAGTATTTT.

The rearrangement joins TRBV18 to TRBJ2-7, with TRBD2 matching over 10 bases. The CDR3 length is 15 residues. The V gene's germline CDR1 is KGHSH and CDR2 LQKENI. V dropped 1 base and J dropped 7; count of bases not matched to a gene: 7. Here the CDR3 DNA reads TGTGCCAGCTCACCACAAACTAGCGGGATGCGGGAGCAGTACTTC. Amino acid sequence: CASSPQTSGMREQYF.

This clone was seen just once. V and J are TRBV7-8 and TRBJ2-7, with 10 bases fitting TRBD1. The ends lost 3 bases at V and 3 bases at J; junction bases unmatched: 5. The V gene's germline CDR1 is SGHVS and CDR2 FQNEAQ. The CDR3 is 15 amino acids. CDR3 nucleotides: TGTGCCAGCAGCTTCGGGACAGGGGTTAGCTACGAGCAGTACTTC. As protein: CASSFGTGVSYEQYF.

The CDR3 sequence: CASSLEGQGDEQYF. DNA for the CDR3: TGTGCCAGCAGCTTGGAAGGACAGGGAGACGAGCAGTACTTC. The rearrangement joins TRBV5-8 to TRBJ2-7, with TRBD1 matching 8 bases. This CDR3 comprises 14 residues. Germline loops: CDR1 SGHTS, CDR2 YDEGEE. V gave up 0 bases and J gave up 5 bases; unmatched junction bases: 4.

The chain joins TRBV5-1 to TRBJ2-2, with D perhaps matching TRBD1 (6 bases). V was shortened by 6 bases and J by 5 bases, with 14 bases between the two germline ends. Looked up from germline, CDR1 is SGHRS and CDR2 is YFSETQ. The CDR3 totals 14 residues. CDR3 in amino acids: CASNPGTGTGELFF. The CDR3 coding sequence is TGCGCCAGCAACCCGGGAACAGGGACCGGGGAGCTGTTTTTT.

This clone occurred once. The rearrangement uses TRBV11-3 and TRBJ2-1; 8 bases map to TRBD1. The CDR3 loop spans 12 amino acids. J was trimmed by 8 bases and V by 5 bases; bases with no gene match: 2. Germline CDR1 is SGHNT and CDR2 is YENEEA. The CDR3: CASSQGAYEQFF. CDR3 bases: TGTGCCAGCAGCCAGGGGGCTTATGAGCAGTTCTTC.

The chain carries TRBV30 and TRBJ1-1; D gene ambiguous. CDR1 and CDR2 from the germline V gene are GTSNPN and SVGIG (reference sequence). This CDR3 comprises 13 residues. The V end was cut by 1 base, the J end by 1 base, with 7 bases between. This CDR3 reads CAWSEEANTEAFF. As DNA, the CDR3 is TGTGCCTGGAGTGAGGAGGCGAACACTGAAGCTTTCTTT.

The chain joins TRBV7-9 to TRBJ2-3; the match to TRBD2 covers 12 bases. This CDR3 region has 16 residues. Germline V CDR1 and CDR2: SEHNR, FQNEAQ (reference sequence). V trimming: 5 bases; J trimming: 2 bases; junction bases outside the gene matches: 5. The CDR3 protein is CASSILAGGFTDTQYF. For the CDR3, the DNA is TGTGCCAGCAGCATACTAGCGGGAGGCTTCACAGATACGCAGTATTTT.

This clone was recorded only once. The V call is TRBV5-5, the J call TRBJ2-7; D is perhaps TRBD2 (5 bases). Germline V gene sequence: CDR1 SGHKS, CDR2 YYEKEE (reference sequence). The length of the CDR3 is 16 residues. Trimming cost V 0 bases and J 0 bases, with 13 bases left between them. The CDR3 is CASSLVGVVSSYEQYF. In DNA, the CDR3 is TGTGCCAGCAGCTTGGTCGGGGTGGTGAGCTCCTACGAGCAGTACTTC.

The chain employs TRBV5-5 and TRBJ1-2, with a weak D call TRBD1 (5 bases). V lost 0 bases and J lost 2, with 17 bases in between. Germline values: CDR1 SGHKS, CDR2 YYEKEE (reference sequence). The CDR3 is 17 amino acids. The CDR3 here is CASSLVGDQIWNYGYTF. As DNA, the CDR3 is TGTGCCAGCAGCTTGGTAGGGGATCAGATCTGGAACTATGGCTACACCTTC. The full variable domain, rest sourced from reference TRBV5-5 and TRBJ1-2, is DAGVTQSPTHLIKTRGQQVTLRCSPISGHKSVSWYQQVLGQGPQFIFQYYEKEERGRGNFPDRFSARQFPNYSSELNVNALLLGDSALYLCASSLVGDQIWNYGYTFGSGTRLTVV.

The rearrangement uses TRBV6-1 and TRBJ1-5; D remains ambiguous. The CDR3 has 18 residues. CDR1 and CDR2 (germline): MNHNS, SASEGT. V was trimmed by 0 bases and J by 7 bases, leaving 22 bases between them. The CDR3 DNA reads TGTGCCAGCAGTGAAGCTCTTATGGTCGGGGTGGGAAGGCAGCCCCAGCATTTT. Protein: CASSEALMVGVGRQPQHF.

The rearrangement joins TRBV25-1 to TRBJ1-2; no reliable D call. The CDR3 runs 13 residues. V was trimmed by 3 bases and J by 5 bases, leaving 10 bases between them. Germline V lookup: CDR1 MGHDK, CDR2 SYGVNS. The CDR3 nucleotides read TGTGCCAGCAGTGATCCGGGGTATTATGGCTACACCTTC. Protein sequence: CASSDPGYYGYTF.

This rearrangement joins TRBV9 to TRBJ2-1; possible D gene TRBD1, 5 bases. Between the trimmed V and J ends, which lost 4 bases and 5 bases, there was a span of 13 bases. The germline V gene encodes CDR1 SGDLS and CDR2 YYNGEE. There are 14 residues in the CDR3. The CDR3 spells CASSPSSGNNEQFF. In DNA form, the CDR3 reads TGTGCCAGCAGCCCCTCTTCAGGGAACAATGAGCAGTTCTTC.

This chain links TRBV19 with TRBJ1-2; D is perhaps TRBD1 (6 bases). The CDR3 sequence is 14 residues long. Germline CDR1 reads LNHDA; CDR2 reads SQIVND (reference sequence). Trimming took off 4 bases at V and 4 bases at J, with 13 bases between the two ends. CDR3 loop: CASSNREPLYGYTF. The CDR3 DNA reads as TGTGCCAGTAGTAACAGGGAGCCCCTCTATGGCTACACCTTC.